This entry lists 26 T cell receptor beta chains sequenced from one sample in a study of blood T cell repertoires in COVID-19. Repertoires were generated with immunoSEQ multiplex PCR, while TCRdb's copy carries only in-frame clones and drops some. Altogether fewer than 85,000 clones are present, around 83% being singletons, with the ten largest covering around 6.9%. The material sequenced was peripheral blood. The source of these receptors is a man aged 25 to 45 with COVID-19, enrolled during active disease.

The chain joins TRBV7-9 to TRBJ1-4, with 9 bases lining up with TRBD1. Germline lookup yields CDR1 SEHNR and CDR2 FQNEAQ (reference sequence). The CDR3 loop spans 16 amino acids. With 2 bases clipped from V and 5 bases from J, the junction kept 6 bases outside the gene matches. This CDR3 reads CASSLNPGTGNEKLFF. CDR3 sequence (DNA): TGTGCCAGCAGCTTAAATCCCGGGACAGGGAATGAAAAACTGTTTTTT. The full variable domain, with the rest looked up from reference TRBV7-9 and TRBJ1-4, is DTGVSQNPRHKITKRGQNVTFRCDPISEHNRLYWYRQTLGQGPEFLTYFQNEAQLEKSRLLSDRFSAERPKGSFSTLEIQRTEQGDSAMYLCASSLNPGTGNEKLFFGSGTQLSVL.

The V and J genes are TRBV7-2 and TRBJ2-1, with 11 nucleotides matching TRBD1. Germline V gene data show CDR1 as SGHTA and CDR2 as FQGNSA. The CDR3 spans 16 residues. J gave up 3 bases and V 2 bases, and 3 bases lay outside the gene matches. The CDR3 is CASSLRTGGFYNEQFF. CDR3 DNA: TGTGCCAGCAGCTTACGGACAGGGGGCTTCTACAATGAGCAGTTCTTC. The variable domain in full, with the rest retrieved from reference TRBV7-2 and TRBJ2-1, is GAGVSQSPSNKVTEKGKDVELRCDPISGHTALYWYRQSLGQGLEFLIYFQGNSAPDKSGLPSDRFSAERTGGSVSTLTIQRTQQEDSAVYLCASSLRTGGFYNEQFFGPGTRLTVL.

This chain uses TRBV5-8 with TRBJ1-1; D uncertain. CDR3 size: 13 residues. Per the germline V gene, CDR1 is SGHTS and CDR2 is YDEGEE. Trimming removed 4 bases at V and 5 bases at J, with 12 bases between. CDR3 DNA sequence: TGTGCCAGCAGCGCCTACAGTTGGACTGAAGCTTTCTTT. It encodes CASSAYSWTEAFF. The complete variable domain, with remaining parts taken from reference TRBV5-8 and TRBJ1-1, reads EAGVTQSPTHLIKTRGQQATLRCSPISGHTSVYWYQQALGLGLQFLLWYDEGEERNRGNFPPRFSGRQFPNYSSELNVNALELEDSALYLCASSAYSWTEAFFGQGTRLTVV.

The chain is built from TRBV28 and TRBJ1-5, with 11 bases that match TRBD1. Trimming at V came to 4 bases and at J to 7 bases, leaving 12 bases not matched to a gene. CDR3 length: 17 amino acids. Germline-derived CDR1 and CDR2 are MDHEN and SYDVKM. This CDR3 reads CASSWGRTGGREQPQHF. CDR3 nucleotides: TGTGCCAGCAGTTGGGGCCGGACAGGGGGCCGAGAGCAGCCCCAGCATTTT.

The V call is TRBV28, the J call TRBJ1-4, with D maybe TRBD1 (6 bases). Germline V gene lookup returns CDR1 MDHEN and CDR2 SYDVKM. V was shortened by 6 bases and J by 5 bases, with 16 bases between the two germline ends. CDR3 length: 15 residues. The CDR3 bases are TGTGCCAGCAGCTCCGGGGGGCCGAACAATGAAAAACTGTTTTTT. It is translated as CASSSGGPNNEKLFF.

The chain links TRBV6-2 or TRBV6-3 to TRBJ1-4; 8 bases are shared with TRBD1. The germline gives CDR1 MNHEY, CDR2 SVGEGT. V was clipped by 0 bases and J by 8 bases; unmatched bases: 5. The CDR3 contains 15 residues. The CDR3 nucleotides read TGTGCCAGCAGTTACTCGACCGACAGGGGCGAAAAACTGTTTTTT. This encodes CASSYSTDRGEKLFF.

The chain combines TRBV4-1 with TRBJ2-7; maybe TRBD1 (6 bases). From germline, CDR1 is MGHRA and CDR2 YSYEKL. With 4 bases removed from V and 3 bases from J, the gap between germline ends came to 16 bases. This CDR3 has 15 amino acids. CDR3 protein: CASSPPDSQNYEQYF. The CDR3 coding sequence is TGCGCCAGCAGCCCCCCGGACAGTCAAAACTACGAGCAGTACTTC.

The chain carries TRBV27 and TRBJ2-7; maybe TRBD2 (6 bases). Looked up from germline, CDR1 is MNHEY and CDR2 is SMNVEV (reference sequence). V shed 3 bases and J shed 2 bases, with 11 bases lying between them. The CDR3 length is 14 residues. In DNA form, the CDR3 reads TGTGCCAGCAGTTTTGCGGGATTACCCTACGAGCAGTACTTC. Amino acid sequence: CASSFAGLPYEQYF.

About this clone: Compared with germline, one end of the junction differs, possibly owing to a read error. The chain couples TRBV7-2 to TRBJ1-6, with TRBD1 as a possible D gene (5 bases). In germline, CDR1 is SGHTA, CDR2 FQGNSA. The CDR3 has 13 amino acids. The CDR3 protein is CASSLEFRQTARF. CDR3 DNA sequence: TGTGCCAGCAGCTTAGAATTTCGACAGACGGCCCGCTTT.

V is TRBV6-4 and J is TRBJ2-7, with TRBD2 as a possible D gene (5 bases). V lost 6 bases to trimming and J lost 0 bases, with 9 bases between them. This CDR3 spans 13 amino acids. CDR1 MRHNA and CDR2 SNTAGT come from the germline V gene. The CDR3 region is CASSRGSSYEQYF. CDR3 bases: TGTGCCAGCAGCCGAGGGAGCTCCTACGAGCAGTACTTC.

This chain uses TRBV25-1 with TRBJ2-5; possible D gene TRBD2, 6 bases. The V gene's germline CDR1 is MGHDK and CDR2 SYGVNS. The CDR3 is 14 amino acids. Trimming left V 5 bases short and J 5 bases short, with 15 bases between. This CDR3 reads CASSQKGSGETQYF. The CDR3 region has the DNA TGTGCCAGCAGTCAAAAGGGGAGCGGGGAGACCCAGTACTTC.

The chain links TRBV5-1 to TRBJ2-5; 10 bases line up with TRBD2. The CDR3 contains 16 residues. J lost 4 bases, V lost 0 bases, and 6 bases had no gene match. Germline-derived CDR1 and CDR2 are SGHRS and YFSETQ. As DNA, the CDR3 is TGCGCCAGCAGCTTGGGCTCTAGCGGGAGAGGAGAGACCCAGTACTTC. The encoded protein is CASSLGSSGRGETQYF.

This chain joins TRBV18 and TRBJ1-6, with 10 nucleotides matching TRBD1. CDR3 length: 16 amino acids. The ends lost 1 base at V and 4 bases at J; junction bases unmatched: 1. CDR1 is KGHSH, CDR2 LQKENI, per germline. This chain's CDR3 is CASSPRTGGYNSPLHF. The CDR3 region has the DNA TGTGCCAGCTCACCACGGACAGGGGGGTATAATTCACCCCTCCACTTT.

The chain carries TRBV4-3 and TRBJ2-5; D remains ambiguous. The CDR3 has 15 residues. Trimming cost V 0 bases and J 7 bases, with 15 bases left between them. CDR1 is LGHNA, CDR2 YSLEER, per germline. The CDR3 loop reads CASSQDVASIVTQYF. The CDR3 region has the DNA TGCGCCAGCAGCCAAGATGTAGCTAGTATCGTGACCCAGTACTTC.

The chain links TRBV27 to TRBJ2-7, with TRBD2 matching 14 bases. Germline loops: CDR1 MNHEY, CDR2 SMNVEV (reference sequence). This CDR3 is built from 21 residues. V gave up 1 base and J gave up 3 bases; unmatched junction bases: 17. The CDR3 nucleotides are TGTGCCAGCAGTTTATTTGGGACCCGCTATGGGACTAGCGGGAGTTTCTACGAGCAGTACTTC. This sequence encodes CASSLFGTRYGTSGSFYEQYF.

V usage is TRBV5-1 and J usage is TRBJ1-1; D unclear. CDR1 is SGHRS and CDR2 is YFSETQ in the germline V gene. V gave up 4 bases and J gave up 8 bases, with 9 bases separating them. The CDR3 spans 11 residues. The CDR3 protein is CASSTEQEAFF. CDR3 in DNA: TGCGCCAGCAGCACCGAACAAGAAGCTTTCTTT.

J is TRBJ2-3 and V is TRBV9; 7 bases are shared with TRBD2. Germline V gene lookup returns CDR1 SGDLS and CDR2 YYNGEE. Germline trimming cut 4 bases from V and 1 base from J; bases unmatched to any gene: 12. The CDR3 consists of 17 residues. In nucleotides, the CDR3 is TGTGCCAGCAGCACACTAATGCCTAGCGGACGCACAGATACGCAGTATTTT. The encoded protein is CASSTLMPSGRTDTQYF.

The chain employs TRBV7-2 and TRBJ1-1, with a weak D call TRBD1 (6 bases). V dropped 4 bases and J dropped 3 bases, with 9 bases sitting between them. Per the germline V gene, CDR1 is SGHTA and CDR2 is FQGNSA. The CDR3 loop spans 13 amino acids. CDR3 sequence (DNA): TGTGCCAGCAGCTCGGACAGTTACACTGAAGCTTTCTTT. Translation: CASSSDSYTEAFF.

This rearrangement joins TRBV7-9 to TRBJ2-2; D is unclear. The V end was cut by 0 bases, the J end by 6 bases, with 14 bases between. Germline loops: CDR1 SEHNR, CDR2 FQNEAQ (reference sequence). The CDR3 consists of 16 residues. CDR3: CASSLAPGPDPGELFF. In DNA, the CDR3 is TGTGCCAGCAGCTTAGCGCCTGGGCCCGATCCCGGGGAGCTGTTTTTT.

The rearrangement joins TRBV5-1 to TRBJ2-5, with D possibly TRBD1 on 6 matching bases. V gave up 4 bases and J gave up 4 bases, with 14 bases separating them. CDR1 is SGHRS and CDR2 is YFSETQ in the germline V gene. This CDR3 spans 14 amino acids. CDR3 protein: CASSPGPRGETQYF. CDR3 DNA sequence: TGCGCCAGCAGCCCCGGGCCCAGGGGAGAGACCCAGTACTTC.

The rearrangement uses TRBV28 and TRBJ2-5; 11 bases are shared with TRBD1. The germline V gene encodes CDR1 MDHEN and CDR2 SYDVKM. With 2 bases clipped from V and 4 bases from J, the junction kept 3 bases outside the gene matches. The CDR3 is 15 amino acids. CDR3 DNA: TGTGCCAGCAGTTTAGCGGGACAGGGGGGAGAGACCCAGTACTTC. It encodes CASSLAGQGGETQYF.

The chain uses TRBV6-5 and TRBJ2-7; perhaps TRBD2 as D (7 bases). Germline lookup yields CDR1 MNHEY and CDR2 SVGAGI. Trimming removed 4 bases at V and 2 bases at J, with 12 bases between. CDR3 length: 14 residues. The CDR3 loop is CASSSGGQAYEQYF. CDR3 DNA sequence: TGTGCCAGCAGTTCGGGGGGACAAGCCTACGAGCAGTACTTC.

V usage is TRBV6-6 and J usage is TRBJ1-2; 9 nucleotides align to TRBD1. Germline V gene lookup returns CDR1 MNHNY and CDR2 SVGAGI (reference sequence). This CDR3 region has 15 residues. V shed 0 bases, J shed 7 bases, and the junction held 6 bases outside the gene matches. The CDR3 protein is CASSYSLQGAGGYTF. The CDR3 DNA follows: TGTGCCAGCAGTTACTCGTTACAGGGGGCTGGTGGCTACACCTTC.

The chain is built from TRBV9 and TRBJ1-1; the D gene is possibly TRBD1 (6 bases). The V end lost 3 bases, the J end lost 4 bases, and 10 bases lay between the germline ends. The CDR3 extends over 13 amino acids. Germline CDR1 SGDLS, CDR2 YYNGEE. The CDR3 region is CASSETGSTEAFF. The CDR3 nucleotides read TGTGCCAGCAGCGAGACAGGTAGCACTGAAGCTTTCTTT. The full variable domain, rest sourced from reference TRBV9 and TRBJ1-1, is DSGVTQTPKHLITATGQRVTLRCSPRSGDLSVYWYQQSLDQGLQFLIQYYNGEERAKGNILERFSAQQFPDLHSELNLSSLELGDSALYFCASSETGSTEAFFGQGTRLTVV.

This clone occurred a few times. The chain is built from TRBV5-1 and TRBJ2-7; 8 bases align to TRBD1. The V segment lost 2 bases and the J segment 1 base; nucleotides outside the gene matches: 5. CDR3 length: 15 amino acids. Germline V lookup: CDR1 SGHRS, CDR2 YFSETQ. The DNA for the CDR3 is TGCGCCAGCAGCTTTCTGGGACAGGTTTCCTACGAGCAGTACTTC. Translated, it gives CASSFLGQVSYEQYF.

This clone was counted between two and nine times. The rearrangement links TRBV28 to TRBJ2-3; D might be TRBD2 (5 bases). CDR1 is MDHEN, CDR2 SYDVKM, per germline. The V end was cut by 6 bases, the J end by 1 base, with 17 bases between. The CDR3 is 16 residues long. CDR3 residues: CASSVNPPGGTDTQYF. The CDR3 coding sequence is TGTGCCAGCAGCGTAAACCCTCCCGGGGGCACAGATACGCAGTATTTT.